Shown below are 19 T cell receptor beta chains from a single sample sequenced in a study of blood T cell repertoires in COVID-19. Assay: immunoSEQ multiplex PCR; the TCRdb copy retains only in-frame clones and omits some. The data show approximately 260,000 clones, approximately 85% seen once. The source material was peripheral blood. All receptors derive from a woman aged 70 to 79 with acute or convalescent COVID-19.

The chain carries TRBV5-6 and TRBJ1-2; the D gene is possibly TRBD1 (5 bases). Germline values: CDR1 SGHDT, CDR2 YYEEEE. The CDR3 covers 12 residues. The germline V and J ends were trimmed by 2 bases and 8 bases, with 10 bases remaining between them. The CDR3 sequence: CASSFGGGGYTF. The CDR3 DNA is TGTGCCAGCAGCTTTGGGGGAGGGGGCTACACCTTC.

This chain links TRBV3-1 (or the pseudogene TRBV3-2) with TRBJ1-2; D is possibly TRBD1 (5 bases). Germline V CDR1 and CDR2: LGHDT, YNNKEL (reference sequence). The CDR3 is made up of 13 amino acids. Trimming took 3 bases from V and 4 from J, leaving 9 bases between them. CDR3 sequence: CASSQGLVYGYTF. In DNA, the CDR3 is TGTGCCAGCAGCCAGGGGCTGGTCTATGGCTACACCTTC.

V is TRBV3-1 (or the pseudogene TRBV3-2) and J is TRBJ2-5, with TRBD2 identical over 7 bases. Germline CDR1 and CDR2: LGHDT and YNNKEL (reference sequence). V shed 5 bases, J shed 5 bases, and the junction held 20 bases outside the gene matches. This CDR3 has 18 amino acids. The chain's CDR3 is CASSKSFRAREGRETQYF. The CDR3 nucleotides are TGTGCCAGCAGCAAGAGTTTTCGAGCAAGGGAGGGAAGGGAGACCCAGTACTTC.

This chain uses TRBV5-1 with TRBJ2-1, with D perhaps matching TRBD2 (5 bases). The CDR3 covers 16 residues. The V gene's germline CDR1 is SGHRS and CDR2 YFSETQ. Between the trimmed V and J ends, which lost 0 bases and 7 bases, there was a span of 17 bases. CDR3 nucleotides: TGCGCCAGCAGCTTGGGTCCCGGCCGGGGTTGGAATGAGCAGTTCTTC. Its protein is CASSLGPGRGWNEQFF.

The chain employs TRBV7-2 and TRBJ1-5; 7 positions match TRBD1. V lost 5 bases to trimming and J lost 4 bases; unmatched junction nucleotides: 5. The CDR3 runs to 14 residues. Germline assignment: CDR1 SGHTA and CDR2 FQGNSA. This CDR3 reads CASSPGTVNQPQHF. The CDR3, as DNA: TGTGCCAGCAGCCCGGGGACAGTGAATCAGCCCCAGCATTTT.

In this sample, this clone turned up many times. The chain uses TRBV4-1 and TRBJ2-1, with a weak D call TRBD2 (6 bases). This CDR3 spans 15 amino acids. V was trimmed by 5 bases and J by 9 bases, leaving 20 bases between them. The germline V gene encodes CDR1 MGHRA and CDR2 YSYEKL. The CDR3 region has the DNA TGCGCCAGCAGCGAGCGAGGGGAGGTTACCAGTGAGCAGTTCTTC. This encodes CASSERGEVTSEQFF.

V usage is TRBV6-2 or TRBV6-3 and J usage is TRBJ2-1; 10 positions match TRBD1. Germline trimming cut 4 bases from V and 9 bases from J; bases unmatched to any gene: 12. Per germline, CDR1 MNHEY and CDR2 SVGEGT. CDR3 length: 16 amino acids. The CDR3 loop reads CASSFPTGGMRSEQFF. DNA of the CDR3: TGTGCCAGCAGTTTTCCGACAGGGGGCATGAGAAGTGAGCAGTTCTTC.

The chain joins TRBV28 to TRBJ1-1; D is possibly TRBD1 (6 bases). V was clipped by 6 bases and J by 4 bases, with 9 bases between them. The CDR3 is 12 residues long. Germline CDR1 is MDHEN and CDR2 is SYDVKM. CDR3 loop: CASRVQGTEAFF. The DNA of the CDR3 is TGTGCCAGCAGAGTACAGGGCACTGAAGCTTTCTTT.

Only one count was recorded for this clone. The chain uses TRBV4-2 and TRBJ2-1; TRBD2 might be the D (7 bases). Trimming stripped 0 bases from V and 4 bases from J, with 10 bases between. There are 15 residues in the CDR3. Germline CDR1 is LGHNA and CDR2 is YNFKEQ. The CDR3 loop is CASSQERGPYNEQFF. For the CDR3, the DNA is TGTGCCAGCAGCCAAGAGCGGGGGCCTTACAATGAGCAGTTCTTC.

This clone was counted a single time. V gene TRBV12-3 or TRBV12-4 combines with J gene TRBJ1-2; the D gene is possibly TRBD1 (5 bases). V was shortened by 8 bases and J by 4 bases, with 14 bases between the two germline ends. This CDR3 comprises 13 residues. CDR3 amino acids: CASDAWGGYGYTF. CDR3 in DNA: TGTGCCAGCGACGCCTGGGGGGGCTATGGCTACACCTTC.

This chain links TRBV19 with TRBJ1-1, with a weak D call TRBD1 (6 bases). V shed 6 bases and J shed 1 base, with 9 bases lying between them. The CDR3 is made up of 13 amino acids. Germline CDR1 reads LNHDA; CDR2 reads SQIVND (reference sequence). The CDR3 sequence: CASRKQGNTEAFF. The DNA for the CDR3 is TGTGCCAGTAGAAAACAGGGGAACACTGAAGCTTTCTTT.

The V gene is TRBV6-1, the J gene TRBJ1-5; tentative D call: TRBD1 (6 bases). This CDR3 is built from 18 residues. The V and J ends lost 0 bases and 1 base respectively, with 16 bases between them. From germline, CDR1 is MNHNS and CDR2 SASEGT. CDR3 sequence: CASSEARSGGLSNQPQHF. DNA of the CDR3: TGTGCCAGCAGTGAAGCGAGATCGGGGGGCTTAAGCAATCAGCCCCAGCATTTT.

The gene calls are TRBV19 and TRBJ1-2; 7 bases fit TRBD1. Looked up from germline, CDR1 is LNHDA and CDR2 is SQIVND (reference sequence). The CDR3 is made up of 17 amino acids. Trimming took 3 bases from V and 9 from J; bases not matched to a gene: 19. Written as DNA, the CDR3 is TGTGCCAGTAGTATCTCCGCGGGGGGACAGAGATTTGGAAGCTACACCTTC. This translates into CASSISAGGQRFGSYTF.

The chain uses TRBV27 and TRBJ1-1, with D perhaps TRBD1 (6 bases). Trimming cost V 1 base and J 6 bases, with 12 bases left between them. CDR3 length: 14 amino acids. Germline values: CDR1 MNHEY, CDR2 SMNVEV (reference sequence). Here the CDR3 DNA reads TGTGCCAGCAGTTTATTCCCCGGGACATCTGAAGCTTTCTTT. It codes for CASSLFPGTSEAFF.

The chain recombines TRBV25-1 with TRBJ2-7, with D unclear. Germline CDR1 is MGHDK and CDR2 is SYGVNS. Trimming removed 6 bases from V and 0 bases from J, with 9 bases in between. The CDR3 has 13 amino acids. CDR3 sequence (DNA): TGTGCCAGCAGGGGCTCCGGCTCCTACGAGCAGTACTTC. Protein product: CASRGSGSYEQYF.

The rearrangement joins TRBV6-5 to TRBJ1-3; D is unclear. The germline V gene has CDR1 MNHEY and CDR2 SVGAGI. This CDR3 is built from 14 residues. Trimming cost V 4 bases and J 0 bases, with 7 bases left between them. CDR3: CASSSEGSGNTIYF. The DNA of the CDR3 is TGTGCCAGCAGTTCCGAGGGCTCTGGAAACACCATATATTTT.

CDR3: CASSWGQPRETQYF. The CDR3 DNA sequence: TGTGCCAGCAGCTGGGGACAGCCCAGGGAGACCCAGTACTTC. This chain connects TRBV7-2 to TRBJ2-5; TRBD1 agrees at 7 bases. CDR3 length equals 14 residues. From germline, CDR1 is SGHTA and CDR2 FQGNSA. The V gene end was trimmed by 4 bases and the J gene end by 5 bases; junction bases not matched to a gene: 7.

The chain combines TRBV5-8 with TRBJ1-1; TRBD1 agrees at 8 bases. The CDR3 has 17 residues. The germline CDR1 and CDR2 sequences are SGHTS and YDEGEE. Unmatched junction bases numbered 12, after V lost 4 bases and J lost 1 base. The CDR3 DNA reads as TGTGCCAGCAGCCTGACGAGGACAGGGAAAGGGAACACTGAAGCTTTCTTT. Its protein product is CASSLTRTGKGNTEAFF.

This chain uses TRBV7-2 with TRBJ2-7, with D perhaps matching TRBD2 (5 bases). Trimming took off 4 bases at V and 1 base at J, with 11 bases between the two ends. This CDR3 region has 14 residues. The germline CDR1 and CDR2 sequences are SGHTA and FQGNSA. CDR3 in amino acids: CASSSPRVSYEQYF. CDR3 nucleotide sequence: TGTGCCAGCAGCTCCCCGAGGGTATCCTACGAGCAGTACTTC.